A single sample gave rise to the 23 T cell receptor beta chains below, sequenced in a study of cytomegalovirus exposure and HLA in healthy donors. The primer mix had 60 Vbeta and 13 Jbeta primers. Produced via immunoSEQ multiplex PCR; TCRdb's table is partial and in-frame only. This sample has about 52,000 clones, with around 66% found just once. Sequenced: PBMCs. The source of these receptors is a man younger than 35 in good health and CMV-seronegative.

The chain joins TRBV4-1 to TRBJ1-4; D not certain. The CDR3 sequence is 16 residues long. Deletions cut 5 bases from V and 3 bases from J, with 16 bases between. CDR1 and CDR2 (germline): MGHRA, YSYEKL. The CDR3 nucleotides are TGCGCCAGCAGCTACTCGCCAGGCCCAGCTAATGAAAAACTGTTTTTT. This gives the protein CASSYSPGPANEKLFF.

This clone came up a few times. The V and J genes are TRBV7-9 and TRBJ2-7; TRBD1 might be the D (5 bases). This CDR3 has 14 residues. Germline CDR1 and CDR2: SEHNR and FQNEAQ (reference sequence). V shed 1 base and J shed 6 bases, with 13 bases lying between them. The CDR3 protein is CASSLGPFGAEQYF. The CDR3 bases are TGTGCCAGCAGCTTAGGGCCGTTTGGGGCCGAGCAGTACTTC.

The chain has TRBV2 and TRBJ2-7; TRBD2 might be the D (6 bases). V was trimmed by 6 bases and J by 3 bases, leaving 12 bases between them. CDR1 is SNHLY and CDR2 is FYNNEI in the germline V gene. The CDR3 covers 13 residues. The CDR3 is CASRWDFVYEQYF. DNA of the CDR3: TGTGCCAGCAGATGGGACTTCGTCTACGAGCAGTACTTC.

This clone appeared a few times. This chain joins TRBV30 and TRBJ1-4, with TRBD1 as a possible D gene (6 bases). The CDR3 is 13 residues long. Germline values: CDR1 GTSNPN, CDR2 SVGIG (reference sequence). The V end was cut by 5 bases, the J end by 1 base, with 8 bases between. The CDR3 nucleotides read TGTGCCTGGCAGGGGCAAACTAATGAAAAACTGTTTTTT. This gives the protein CAWQGQTNEKLFF.

V is TRBV5-1 and J is TRBJ2-1; 7 bases agree with TRBD2. V lost 7 bases, J lost 6 bases, and 1 base stayed unmatched. The CDR3 runs 11 residues. Per germline, CDR1 SGHRS and CDR2 YFSETQ. CDR3 DNA: TGCGCCAGCGGGGAGGGCAATGAGCAGTTCTTC. Protein sequence: CASGEGNEQFF.

The V gene is TRBV7-2, the J gene TRBJ1-4, with D perhaps TRBD1 (5 bases). CDR3 length: 13 amino acids. Germline V gene lookup returns CDR1 SGHTA and CDR2 FQGNSA. V was cut by 0 bases and J by 11 bases, with 10 bases left in between. The CDR3 is CASSLAEGTKLFF. Written as DNA, the CDR3 is TGTGCCAGCAGCTTAGCGGAGGGGACTAAACTGTTTTTT.

The gene calls are TRBV6-5 and TRBJ1-5; D might be TRBD1 (6 bases). CDR3 length equals 13 residues. V lost 7 bases and J lost 2, with 9 bases in between. Germline CDR1 MNHEY, CDR2 SVGAGI. The CDR3, as DNA: TGTGCCAGCACTGGGGGCGGCAATCAGCCCCAGCATTTT. As protein: CASTGGGNQPQHF.

This chain links TRBV6-1 with TRBJ2-3, with TRBD1 matching 7 bases. CDR3 length equals 14 residues. Germline V gene sequence: CDR1 MNHNS, CDR2 SASEGT. With V trimmed by 5 bases and J by 8 bases, 10 bases remained unmatched. In DNA form, the CDR3 reads TGTGCCAGCAGTACAGGGGCTGGGTCCGGTACGCAGTATTTT. Translating gives CASSTGAGSGTQYF.

The chain recombines TRBV5-1 with TRBJ1-1; the match to TRBD1 covers 10 bases. Germline CDR1 reads SGHRS; CDR2 reads YFSETQ. Trimming removed 0 bases from V and 5 bases from J; junction bases left unmatched: 4. The CDR3 covers 15 residues. Here the CDR3 reads CASSLEGQGLTEAFF. CDR3 coding DNA: TGCGCCAGCAGCTTGGAGGGACAGGGGTTAACTGAAGCTTTCTTT. The variable domain in full, completed from reference TRBV5-1 and TRBJ1-1, reads KAGVTQTPRYLIKTRGQQVTLSCSPISGHRSVSWYQQTPGQGLQFLFEYFSETQRNKGNFPGRFSGRQFSNSRSEMNVSTLELGDSALYLCASSLEGQGLTEAFFGQGTRLTVV.

The V call is TRBV7-8, the J call TRBJ1-3; no clear D. The germline V gene encodes CDR1 SGHVS and CDR2 FQNEAQ. Trimming took 0 bases from V and 4 from J, leaving 10 bases between them. This CDR3 is 15 amino acids long. CDR3 coding DNA: TGTGCCAGCAGCTTAGCGGAGGTGATGGGAAACACCATATATTTT. Protein: CASSLAEVMGNTIYF.

This clone has a handful of counts. This chain joins TRBV30 and TRBJ1-2; no reliable D call. The CDR3 is 12 amino acids. The V and J ends lost 4 bases and 1 base respectively, with 7 bases between them. Germline lookup yields CDR1 GTSNPN and CDR2 SVGIG (reference sequence). The CDR3 bases are TGTGCCTGGACAGGTCTTAACTATGGCTACACCTTC. Translated: CAWTGLNYGYTF.

The V and J genes are TRBV13 and TRBJ1-4; the match to TRBD1 covers 7 bases. The CDR3 runs to 15 residues. Germline CDR1 reads PRHDT; CDR2 reads FYEKMQ (reference sequence). The V and J ends lost 6 bases and 6 bases, in that order; junction bases with no gene match: 10. CDR3 in DNA: TGTGCCAGCAGATTACTCAGGGGGATCGATGAAAAACTGTTTTTT. Translating it yields CASRLLRGIDEKLFF.

V and J are TRBV4-3 and TRBJ2-3; a weak D match, TRBD1 (7 bases). This CDR3 is built from 16 residues. With 3 bases removed from V and 3 bases from J, the gap between germline ends came to 16 bases. The germline V gene encodes CDR1 LGHNA and CDR2 YSLEER. The CDR3 DNA follows: TGCGCCAGCAGCCACCAAGGAGGGGGCAGGACAGATACGCAGTATTTT. It specifies CASSHQGGGRTDTQYF.

V usage is TRBV4-3 and J usage is TRBJ2-7; the match to TRBD2 covers 8 bases. CDR1 is LGHNA, CDR2 YSLEER, per germline. Trimming removed 0 bases from V and 2 bases from J; junction bases left unmatched: 3. The length of the CDR3 is 15 residues. CDR3 residues: CASSQEAREAYEQYF. DNA of the CDR3: TGCGCCAGCAGCCAAGAGGCGCGGGAGGCCTACGAGCAGTACTTC.

This clone appeared once. The chain is built from TRBV5-1 and TRBJ1-2; unclear D gene. V lost 2 bases, J lost 6 bases, and 11 bases lay in between. CDR3 size: 13 residues. CDR1 SGHRS and CDR2 YFSETQ come from the germline V gene. CDR3 bases: TGCGCCAGCAGCTTTAACGGGGAGGATGGCTACACCTTC. This encodes CASSFNGEDGYTF.

The gene calls are TRBV5-1 and TRBJ1-5, with 8 bases aligning to TRBD1. Trimming at V came to 4 bases and at J to 6 bases, leaving 9 bases not matched to a gene. This CDR3 has 15 residues. The germline V gene encodes CDR1 SGHRS and CDR2 YFSETQ. CDR3: CASSIDRGASQPQHF. The DNA of the CDR3 is TGCGCCAGCAGCATCGACAGGGGAGCCAGTCAGCCCCAGCATTTT. The variable domain in full, with the rest retrieved from reference TRBV5-1 and TRBJ1-5, is KAGVTQTPRYLIKTRGQQVTLSCSPISGHRSVSWYQQTPGQGLQFLFEYFSETQRNKGNFPGRFSGRQFSNSRSEMNVSTLELGDSALYLCASSIDRGASQPQHFGDGTRLSIL.

The CDR3 DNA is TGTGCCAGCAGCTTGGCAGGGGGCTCTGGGGCCAACGTCCTGACTTTC. Residues: CASSLAGGSGANVLTF. The chain has TRBV5-4 and TRBJ2-6; TRBD1 aligns across 7 bases. With V trimmed by 0 bases and J by 0 bases, 0 bases remained unmatched. CDR3 size: 16 residues. Germline assignment: CDR1 SGHNT and CDR2 YYREEE (reference sequence).

This rearrangement joins TRBV7-9 to TRBJ2-5, with D perhaps TRBD2 (5 bases). The CDR3 totals 14 residues. The germline V and J ends were trimmed by 5 bases and 5 bases, with 15 bases remaining between them. Germline V gene lookup returns CDR1 SEHNR and CDR2 FQNEAQ (reference sequence). In DNA, the CDR3 is TGTGCCAGCAGCCGGATCGGAGGAAAGGAGACCCAGTACTTC. Amino acids: CASSRIGGKETQYF.

This sequence joins TRBV30 and TRBJ2-2; tentatively, D is TRBD2 (5 bases). The CDR3 extends over 14 amino acids. Germline assignment: CDR1 GTSNPN and CDR2 SVGIG (reference sequence). The V end was cut by 4 bases, the J end by 6 bases, with 15 bases between. The CDR3 loop is CAWNTLGVSGELFF. DNA of the CDR3: TGTGCCTGGAATACTCTCGGGGTCTCCGGGGAGCTGTTTTTT.

This chain links TRBV10-3 with TRBJ2-1, with a possible D match to TRBD1 (7 bases). Germline V gives CDR1 ENHRY, CDR2 SYGVKD. The CDR3 runs 15 residues. V lost 5 bases and J lost 6, with 17 bases in between. The CDR3 DNA is TGTGCCATCAGTAGGTCTAGCGCAGGGGGCAATGAGCAGTTCTTC. Residues: CAISRSSAGGNEQFF.

The V and J genes are TRBV11-3 and TRBJ2-1; no clear D. Germline V CDR1 and CDR2: SGHNT, YENEEA. This CDR3 comprises 12 residues. Trimming removed 5 bases from V and 7 bases from J, with 9 bases in between. CDR3 residues: CASSGRKNEQFF. CDR3 coding DNA: TGTGCCAGCAGCGGCAGAAAGAATGAGCAGTTCTTC.

The J gene is TRBJ1-5, the V gene TRBV6-5; D unclear. CDR1 and CDR2 from the germline V gene are MNHEY and SVGAGI. This CDR3 region has 14 residues. Between the trimmed V and J ends, which lost 6 bases and 6 bases, there was a span of 15 bases. The CDR3 sequence: CASSPGWNSQPQHF. In nucleotides, the CDR3 is TGTGCCAGCAGCCCCGGGTGGAACTCTCAGCCCCAGCATTTT.

This chain connects TRBV4-3 to TRBJ1-5, with 10 nucleotides matching TRBD1. The CDR3 sequence is 19 residues long. J lost 1 base, V lost 4 bases, and 13 bases had no gene match. Germline CDR1 reads LGHNA; CDR2 reads YSLEER. The CDR3 spells CASSPKVLGGQGSNQPQHF. As DNA, the CDR3 is TGCGCCAGCAGCCCGAAAGTTTTAGGGGGACAGGGGAGCAATCAGCCCCAGCATTTT.